This T cell receptor beta chain is drawn from a study of shared clonotypes between healthy human individuals. Overall study findings and caveats: Lower generation probabilities were found for non-shared clonotypes than for those shared by all four donors.

Clones were read by immunoSEQ multiplex PCR, and TCRdb kept only the in-frame ones, dropping some. This table holds 2 million to 3 million clones, roughly 93% found once. CDR3 length equals 15 residues. In regard to this clone: The antigen is unknown.

The origin of this receptor is a man between 18 and 35 years old in good health. Some clones in this sample may be carry-over from other donors' samples. The chain employs TRBV12-1 and TRBJ1-3. TRBV12-1 has pseudogene status. Sequencing used naive CD4+ T cells from PBMCs. Subset specified: CD45RA+ positively selected. The CDR3 DNA is TGTGCCAGCAGCTTCGTCCGGAGCTCTGGAAACACCATATATTTT. This sequence encodes CASSFVRSSGNTIYF.